These 24 T cell receptor beta chains were all obtained from the same sample, sequenced in a study of post-analysis software for immune sequencing data (dated by TCRdb to between 2015 and 2017). Overall results and qualifications from the work: Patients showed significantly higher frequencies than controls for five TRBV segments, among them TRBV5-6, TRBV5-1 and TRBV20-1.

Library preparation used PCR. TCRdb names Illumina HiSeq 2500 as the instrument used. To reduce PCR and sequencing biases, unique molecular identifiers were built into the TCR beta cDNA libraries. In TCRdb, the public reads were trimmed at Q25 with fastp and aligned with MiXCR, with productive beta chains retained. Each CDR3 protein gets just one entry, which takes the most common genes and DNA from the rows behind it. This sample holds roughly 540,000 distinct CDR3 sequences; around 34% were observed only once. The ten largest clones capture 4.5% to 7.5% of the sample. These receptors lack a known antigen. The source material was blood. The receptor source for this set is a girl aged 2 to 17 with multiple sclerosis.

CDR3 residues: CASTRGITDTQYF. Here the CDR3 DNA reads TGTGCCAGCACGCGGGGGATCACAGATACGCAGTATTTT. The chain carries TRBV6-5 and TRBJ2-3; TRBD2 agrees at 7 bases. After removal of 7 bases from V and 2 bases from J, the junction contained 3 bases not matched to a gene. CDR3 length: 13 amino acids. Germline V gene data show CDR1 as MNHEY and CDR2 as SVGAGI.

This chain links TRBV10-3 with TRBJ1-2; 7 bases fit TRBD1. The V gene end was trimmed by 3 bases and the J gene end by 5 bases; junction bases not matched to a gene: 6. CDR1 and CDR2 from the germline V gene are ENHRY and SYGVKD. This CDR3 contains 14 residues. CDR3 DNA: TGTGCCATCAGTGAAAGGGACAGCATATATGGCTACACCTTC. It yields the protein CAISERDSIYGYTF.

This sequence joins TRBV21-1 and TRBJ2-7. TRBV21-1 is classified as a pseudogene. The CDR3 length is 12 residues. CDR3 DNA: TGTGCCAGCAAGTTTGCAGCTCTGAGGCAGTACTTC. Translation: CASKFAALRQYF.

V and J are TRBV7-2 and TRBJ1-2, with no clear D. From germline, CDR1 is SGHTA and CDR2 FQGNSA. The V and J ends lost 5 bases and 8 bases respectively, with 9 bases between them. This CDR3 has 11 amino acids. The CDR3 is CASSPFGGYTF. CDR3 DNA: TGTGCCAGCAGCCCGTTTGGGGGCTACACCTTC.

In this sample, this clonotype turned up a few times. The V gene is TRBV7-9, the J gene TRBJ1-2, with D perhaps matching TRBD1 (6 bases). CDR3 size: 14 residues. V shed 5 bases and J shed 2 bases, with 12 bases lying between them. Germline CDR1 reads SEHNR; CDR2 reads FQNEAQ (reference sequence). CDR3: CASSRGGDNYGYTF. CDR3 DNA: TGTGCCAGCAGCAGGGGGGGCGACAACTATGGCTACACCTTC.

This clonotype was seen a few times. J is TRBJ2-6 and V is TRBV5-1; TRBD1 matches at 8 bases. V lost 3 bases to trimming and J lost 3 bases; unmatched junction nucleotides: 14. Germline V lookup: CDR1 SGHRS, CDR2 YFSETQ. This CDR3 contains 19 residues. CDR3 DNA sequence: TGCGCCAGCAGCTCCGGACAGGGTTTAGGCTCCCGTGGGGCCAACGTCCTGACTTTC. This translates into CASSSGQGLGSRGANVLTF.

DNA for the CDR3: TGTGCCAGCACGGAACAGGGACTAAATTCACCCCTCCACTTT. This codes for CASTEQGLNSPLHF. The chain has TRBV25-1 and TRBJ1-6; D is possibly TRBD1 (6 bases). Trimming shortened V by 7 bases and J by 7 bases, and 14 bases separated the two germline ends. The CDR3 is 14 amino acids. Germline V gene data show CDR1 as MGHDK and CDR2 as SYGVNS.

This chain uses TRBV10-3 with TRBJ2-3, with 9 bases fitting TRBD1. The CDR3 length is 19 residues. V shed 2 bases and J 1 base; nucleotides not matched to a gene: 13. Germline loops: CDR1 ENHRY, CDR2 SYGVKD. CDR3 DNA: TGTGCCATCAGTGAGCCGCCGGGACAGGGATCAGAGGGCACAGATACGCAGTATTTT. It codes for CAISEPPGQGSEGTDTQYF.

Details on this clonotype: Compared with germline, one end of the junction differs, possibly owing to a read error. The gene calls are TRBV9 and TRBJ2-4; D remains ambiguous. The CDR3 spans 15 residues. Germline V lookup: CDR1 SGDLS, CDR2 YYNGEE. This CDR3 reads CASSVRAPSKNIQDF. CDR3 in DNA: TGTGCCAGCAGCGTAAGGGCTCCCTCCAAAAACATTCAGGACTTC.

The gene calls are TRBV7-8 and TRBJ2-7, with 7 bases lining up with TRBD1. The V segment lost 5 bases and the J segment 7 bases; nucleotides outside the gene matches: 14. CDR1 and CDR2 from the germline V gene are SGHVS and FQNEAQ. The CDR3 loop spans 15 amino acids. The CDR3 sequence is CASSMSTGFFAEQYF. The CDR3 bases are TGTGCCAGCAGCATGTCGACAGGGTTCTTTGCAGAGCAGTACTTC.

This chain uses TRBV3-1 with TRBJ2-1; a weak D match, TRBD2 (6 bases). Germline V lookup: CDR1 LGHDT, CDR2 YNNKEL (reference sequence). The CDR3 has 17 amino acids. Trimming stripped 1 base from V and 5 bases from J, with 18 bases between. CDR3 in amino acids: CASSQGGGAGNNNEQFF. The DNA for the CDR3 is TGTGCCAGCAGCCAAGGAGGTGGGGCGGGGAACAACAATGAGCAGTTCTTC.

The chain has TRBV7-9 and TRBJ1-1; no firm D call. Germline V gene lookup returns CDR1 SEHNR and CDR2 FQNEAQ (reference sequence). V lost 5 bases to trimming and J lost 2 bases, with 12 bases between them. This CDR3 has 14 amino acids. The CDR3 DNA is TGTGCCAGCAGCCCGATAGATCCTAACACTGAAGCTTTCTTT. Translated, it gives CASSPIDPNTEAFF.

The table lists this clonotype with a few counts. An end of the junction does not agree with germline; a read error may underlie this. The V and J genes are TRBV10-3 and TRBJ2-1; 9 bases align to TRBD2. Per the germline V gene, CDR1 is ENHRY and CDR2 is SYGVKD. CDR3 length equals 15 residues. The CDR3 bases are TGTGCCATCAGTGAGGGGCTAGCGGGGAACAATGGGCAGTTCTTC. Encoded protein: CAISEGLAGNNGQFF.

A note on this clonotype: One end of the junction fails to match germline, which may point to a read error. The genes are TRBV6-5 and TRBJ2-1; D might be TRBD2 (8 bases). Germline loops: CDR1 MNHEY, CDR2 SVGAGI. The CDR3 length is 18 residues. The CDR3 DNA sequence: TGTGTCAGCAGTTACGGGGGGGACAGTATCTCCTCCTACAATGAGCAGTTCTTC. It codes for CVSSYGGDSISSYNEQFF.

The sample holds one count of this clonotype. The gene calls are TRBV6-2 or TRBV6-3 and TRBJ2-1; 9 bases align to TRBD2. Germline V lookup: CDR1 MNHEY, CDR2 SVGEGT. This CDR3 has 14 amino acids. The V gene end was trimmed by 1 base and the J gene end by 7 bases; junction bases not matched to a gene: 2. CDR3 region: CASSYLRGGNEQFF. For the CDR3, the DNA is TGTGCCAGCAGTTACTTGCGGGGGGGGAATGAGCAGTTCTTC.

The V and J genes are TRBV24-1 and TRBJ2-1, with 8 bases aligning to TRBD2. This CDR3 has 14 residues. CDR1 is KGHDR, CDR2 SFDVKD, per germline. The junction had 6 bases not matched to a gene; V was cut back by 8 bases and J by 4 bases. The CDR3 region is CATNGGGTYNEQFF. In DNA, the CDR3 is TGTGCCACCAACGGCGGGGGGACTTACAATGAGCAGTTCTTC.

This clonotype showed up just a few times. The chain is built from TRBV7-8 and TRBJ2-3; D not certain. Looked up from germline, CDR1 is SGHVS and CDR2 is FQNEAQ. This CDR3 contains 14 residues. V lost 4 bases to trimming and J lost 6 bases, with 14 bases between them. In DNA, the CDR3 is TGTGCCAGCAGCTACCGGGCCCTCGCCGATACGCAGTATTTT. Its translation: CASSYRALADTQYF.

The J gene is TRBJ2-2, the V gene TRBV7-9; D not resolved. V was clipped by 7 bases and J by 10 bases, with 16 bases between them. Germline CDR1 and CDR2: SEHNR and FQNEAQ (reference sequence). The CDR3 is 13 amino acids. The CDR3 protein is CASNLSPSQELFF. CDR3 bases: TGTGCCAGCAACCTAAGTCCGAGCCAGGAGCTGTTTTTT.

This clonotype showed up just a few times. The chain couples TRBV15 to TRBJ2-1; 8 nucleotides agree with TRBD2. Trimming removed 3 bases from V and 4 bases from J; junction bases left unmatched: 11. CDR1 LNHNV and CDR2 YYDKDF come from the germline V gene (reference sequence). The CDR3 has 17 amino acids. The CDR3 region is CATSRGRSSGSYNEQFF. CDR3 bases: TGTGCCACCAGCAGGGGAAGGTCTAGCGGGTCTTACAATGAGCAGTTCTTC.

This chain joins TRBV20-1 and TRBJ1-5, with no clear D. V gave up 6 bases and J gave up 2 bases, with 14 bases separating them. From germline, CDR1 is DFQATT and CDR2 SNEGSKA (reference sequence). The CDR3 totals 14 residues. CDR3 in amino acids: CSARRVEGNQPQHF. CDR3 coding DNA: TGCAGTGCCCGACGGGTGGAAGGCAATCAGCCCCAGCATTTT.

The chain has TRBV10-3 and TRBJ2-5; D is undetermined. In germline, CDR1 is ENHRY, CDR2 SYGVKD. Between the trimmed V and J ends, which lost 6 bases and 4 bases, there was a span of 15 bases. The CDR3 has 14 residues. Written as DNA, the CDR3 is TGTGCCATCAGGGAGCAAAGTGGTCGAGAGACCCAGTACTTC. Its translation is CAIREQSGRETQYF.

This clonotype was seen a handful of times. V is TRBV3-1 and J is TRBJ2-3; 8 positions agree with TRBD2. Trimming cost V 3 bases and J 2 bases; bases outside gene matches: 7. The CDR3 totals 16 residues. Germline V gene data show CDR1 as LGHDT and CDR2 as YNNKEL (reference sequence). CDR3 amino acids: CASSHNRGGYTDTQYF. The CDR3 DNA is TGTGCCAGCAGCCACAACCGCGGGGGGTACACAGATACGCAGTATTTT.

A word on this clonotype: Its ends do not fully match the called genes, so a read error is possible. The chain has TRBV20-1 and TRBJ2-5, with 10 bases identical to TRBD1. Germline lookup yields CDR1 DFQATT and CDR2 SNEGSKA (reference sequence). The CDR3 runs 13 residues. For the CDR3, the DNA is TGCAGTACTAGGAGGACAGGGGGTGGTGAGCAGTACTTC. Amino acid sequence: CSTRRTGGGEQYF.

V usage is TRBV20-1 and J usage is TRBJ2-5; TRBD1 matches 10 bases. CDR1 is DFQATT and CDR2 is SNEGSKA in the germline V gene (reference sequence). J lost 2 bases, V lost 5 bases, and 11 bases had no gene match. This CDR3 contains 16 residues. The CDR3 nucleotides are TGCAGTGCTCGAGGGGGGGACAGGGGTCCGCAAGAGACCCAGTACTTC. The encoded protein is CSARGGDRGPQETQYF.